This TCR beta chain was identified during a study of blood T cell repertoires in COVID-19. Study information: Samples of COVID-19 (acute and convalescent) were obtained from the United States, Italy and Spain. The analysed material was cDNA or gDNA that came from T cells, B-cell-depleted T cells, or PBMCs.

Germline lookup yields CDR1 SGHTA and CDR2 FQGNSA. The CDR3 extends over 15 amino acids. V lost 6 bases and J lost 2, with 13 bases in between. In the source study's methods: Amplification from reference gene primers served as the basis for estimated nucleated cell counts. TCRdb keeps only in-frame clones here, not all; method: immunoSEQ multiplex PCR. V and J calls plus clone size are reproduced from that table; the DNA served to infer D and trimming. The table includes some 290,000 clones, around nine tenths detected once. The chain employs TRBV7-2 and TRBJ1-4; D may be TRBD1 (5 bases). Material: peripheral blood. The TCR originated in a woman younger than 45 with COVID-19, enrolled during active disease. In DNA, the CDR3 is TGTGCCAGCAGATCAGGGTTGTATACTAATGAAAAACTGTTTTTT. It encodes CASRSGLYTNEKLFF.